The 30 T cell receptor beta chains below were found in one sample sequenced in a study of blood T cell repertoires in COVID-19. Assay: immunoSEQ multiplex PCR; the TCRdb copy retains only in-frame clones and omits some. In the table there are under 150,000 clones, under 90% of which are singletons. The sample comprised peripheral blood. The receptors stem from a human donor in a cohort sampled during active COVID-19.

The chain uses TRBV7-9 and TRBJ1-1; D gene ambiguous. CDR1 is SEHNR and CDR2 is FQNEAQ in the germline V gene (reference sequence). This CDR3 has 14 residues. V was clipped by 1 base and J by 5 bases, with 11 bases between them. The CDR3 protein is CASSLEGGRTEAFF. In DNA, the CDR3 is TGTGCCAGCAGCTTAGAAGGCGGTCGAACTGAAGCTTTCTTT. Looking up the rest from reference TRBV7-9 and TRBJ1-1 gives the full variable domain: DTGVSQNPRHKITKRGQNVTFRCDPISEHNRLYWYRQTLGQGPEFLTYFQNEAQLEKSRLLSDRFSAERPKGSFSTLEIQRTEQGDSAMYLCASSLEGGRTEAFFGQGTRLTVV.

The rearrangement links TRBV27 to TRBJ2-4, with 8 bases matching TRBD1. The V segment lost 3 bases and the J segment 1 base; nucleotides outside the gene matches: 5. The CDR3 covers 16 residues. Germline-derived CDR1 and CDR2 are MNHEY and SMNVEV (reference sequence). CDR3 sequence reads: CASSFDRGMAKNIQYF. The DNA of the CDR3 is TGTGCCAGCAGTTTTGACAGGGGAATGGCCAAAAACATTCAGTACTTC.

The CDR3 nucleotides read TGTGCCAGCAGTCAAGGGACAGGGGGGAATCAGCCCCAGCATTTT. Protein sequence: CASSQGTGGNQPQHF. The chain combines TRBV7-9 with TRBJ1-5, with TRBD1 matching 11 bases. This CDR3 has 15 amino acids. Germline loops: CDR1 SEHNR, CDR2 FQNEAQ (reference sequence). V shed 6 bases and J 4 bases; nucleotides not matched to a gene: 5.

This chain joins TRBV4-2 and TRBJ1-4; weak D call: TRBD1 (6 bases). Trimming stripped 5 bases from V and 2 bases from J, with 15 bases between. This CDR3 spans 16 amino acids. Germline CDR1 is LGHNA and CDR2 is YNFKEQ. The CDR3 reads CASSSIGGATNEKLFF. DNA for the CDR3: TGTGCCAGCAGCTCTATCGGGGGGGCTACTAATGAAAAACTGTTTTTT.

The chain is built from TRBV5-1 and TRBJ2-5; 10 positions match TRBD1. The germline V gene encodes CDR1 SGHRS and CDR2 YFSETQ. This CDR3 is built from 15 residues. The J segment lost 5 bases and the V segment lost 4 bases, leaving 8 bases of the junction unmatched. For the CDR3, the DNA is TGCGCCAGCAGCATGGGGACAGGGGAGAGGGAGACCCAGTACTTC. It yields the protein CASSMGTGERETQYF.

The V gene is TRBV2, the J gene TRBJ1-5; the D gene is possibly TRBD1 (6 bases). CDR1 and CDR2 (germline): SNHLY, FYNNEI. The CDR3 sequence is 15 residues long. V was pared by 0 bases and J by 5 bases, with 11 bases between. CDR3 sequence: CASSEAWTADQPQHF. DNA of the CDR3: TGTGCCAGCAGTGAAGCCTGGACAGCCGATCAGCCCCAGCATTTT. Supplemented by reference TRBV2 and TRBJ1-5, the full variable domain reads EPEVTQTPSHQVTQMGQEVILRCVPISNHLYFYWYRQILGQKVEFLVSFYNNEISEKSEIFDDQFSVERPDGSNFTLKIRSTKLEDSAMYFCASSEAWTADQPQHFGDGTRLSIL.

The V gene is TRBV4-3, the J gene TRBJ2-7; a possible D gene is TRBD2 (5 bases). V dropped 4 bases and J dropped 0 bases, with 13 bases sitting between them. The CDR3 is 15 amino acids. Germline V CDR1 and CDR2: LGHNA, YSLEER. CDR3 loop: CASSPSPGSSYEQYF. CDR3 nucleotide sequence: TGCGCCAGCAGCCCGTCTCCGGGGAGCTCCTACGAGCAGTACTTC.

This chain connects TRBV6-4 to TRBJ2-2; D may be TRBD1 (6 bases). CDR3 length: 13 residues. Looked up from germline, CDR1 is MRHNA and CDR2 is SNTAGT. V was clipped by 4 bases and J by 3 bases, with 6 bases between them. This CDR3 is CASSAGDTGELFF. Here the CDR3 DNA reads TGTGCCAGCAGTGCAGGGGACACCGGGGAGCTGTTTTTT.

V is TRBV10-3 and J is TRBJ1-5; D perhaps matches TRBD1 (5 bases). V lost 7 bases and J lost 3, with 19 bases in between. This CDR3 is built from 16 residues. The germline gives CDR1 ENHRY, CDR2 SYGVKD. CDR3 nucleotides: TGTGCCATCACCCCACCCGCAGGGCCCTTCAATCAGCCCCAGCATTTT. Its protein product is CAITPPAGPFNQPQHF.

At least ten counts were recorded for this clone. CDR3 in amino acids: CASSSSSGGGANVLTF. The DNA of the CDR3 is TGTGCCAGCAGCTCCTCCTCAGGGGGTGGGGCCAACGTCCTGACTTTC. The chain recombines TRBV7-2 with TRBJ2-6; 7 bases are a match to TRBD1. This CDR3 is 16 amino acids long. V lost 4 bases to trimming and J lost 3 bases; unmatched junction nucleotides: 6. CDR1 is SGHTA and CDR2 is FQGNSA in the germline V gene.

In DNA form, the CDR3 reads TGTGCCAGCAGCCTCGGCTCCTACAATGAGCAGTTCTTC. This codes for CASSLGSYNEQFF. V usage is TRBV9 and J usage is TRBJ2-1, with no clear D. Germline values: CDR1 SGDLS, CDR2 YYNGEE. Trimming cost V 4 bases and J 0 bases, with 5 bases left between them. This CDR3 has 13 amino acids.

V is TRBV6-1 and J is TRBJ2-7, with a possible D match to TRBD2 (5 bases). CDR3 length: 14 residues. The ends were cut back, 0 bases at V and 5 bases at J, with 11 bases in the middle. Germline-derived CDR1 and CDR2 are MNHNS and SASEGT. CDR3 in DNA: TGTGCCAGCAGTGAAGCTAAAGGAGGAAACGAGCAGTACTTC. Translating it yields CASSEAKGGNEQYF.

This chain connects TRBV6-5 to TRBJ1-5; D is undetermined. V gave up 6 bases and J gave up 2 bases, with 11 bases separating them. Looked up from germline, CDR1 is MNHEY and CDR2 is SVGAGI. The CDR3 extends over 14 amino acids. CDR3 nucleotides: TGTGCCAGCAGGAGGGAGCGTGGCAATCAGCCCCAGCATTTT. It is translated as CASRRERGNQPQHF.

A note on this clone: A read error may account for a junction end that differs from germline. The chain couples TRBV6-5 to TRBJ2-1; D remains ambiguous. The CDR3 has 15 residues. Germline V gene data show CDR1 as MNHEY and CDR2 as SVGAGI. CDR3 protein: CASRTPSYSSNEQFF. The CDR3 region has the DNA TGTGCCAGCAGAACGCCCTCCTATTCCTCCAATGAGCAGTTCTTC.

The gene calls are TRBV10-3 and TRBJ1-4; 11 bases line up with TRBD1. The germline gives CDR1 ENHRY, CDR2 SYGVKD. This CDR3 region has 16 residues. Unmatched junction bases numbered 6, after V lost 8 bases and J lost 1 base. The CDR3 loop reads CAIRPGQGGTNEKLFF. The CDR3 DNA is TGTGCCATCCGACCGGGACAGGGGGGAACTAATGAAAAACTGTTTTTT.

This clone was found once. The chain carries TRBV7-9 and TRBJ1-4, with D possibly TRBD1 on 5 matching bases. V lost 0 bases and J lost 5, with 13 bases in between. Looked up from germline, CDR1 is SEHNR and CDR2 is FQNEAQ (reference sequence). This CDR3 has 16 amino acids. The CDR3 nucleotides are TGTGCCAGCAGCTTAGCGGGAGGGGCACTAAATGAAAAACTGTTTTTT. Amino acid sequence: CASSLAGGALNEKLFF.

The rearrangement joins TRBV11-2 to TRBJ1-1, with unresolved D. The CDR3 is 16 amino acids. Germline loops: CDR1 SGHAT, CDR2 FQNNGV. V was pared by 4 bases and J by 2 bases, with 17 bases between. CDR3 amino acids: CASSSWAILVNTEAFF. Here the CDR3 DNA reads TGTGCCAGCAGCTCCTGGGCCATATTAGTAAACACTGAAGCTTTCTTT.

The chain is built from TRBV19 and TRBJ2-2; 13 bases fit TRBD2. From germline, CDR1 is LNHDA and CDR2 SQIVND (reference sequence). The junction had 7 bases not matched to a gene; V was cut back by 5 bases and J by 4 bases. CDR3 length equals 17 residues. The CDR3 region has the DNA TGTGCCAGTAGTCTCGGACTAGCGGGGGCTTCCACCGGGGAGCTGTTTTTT. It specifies CASSLGLAGASTGELFF.

The DNA for the CDR3 is TGTGCCAGCACCTCCGGGACAGGGGGCTTTTTGAACTATGGCTACACCTTC. Protein product: CASTSGTGGFLNYGYTF. The V call is TRBV28, the J call TRBJ1-2; 12 nucleotides agree with TRBD1. Germline CDR1 MDHEN, CDR2 SYDVKM. V lost 7 bases and J lost 2; bases outside the gene matches: 11. The length of the CDR3 is 17 residues.

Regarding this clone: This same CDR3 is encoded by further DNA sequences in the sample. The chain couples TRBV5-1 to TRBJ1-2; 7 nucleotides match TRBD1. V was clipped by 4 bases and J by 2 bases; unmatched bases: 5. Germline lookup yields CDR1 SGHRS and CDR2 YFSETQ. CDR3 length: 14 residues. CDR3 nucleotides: TGCGCCAGCAGCCGGGACAGATCGAACTATGGCTACACCTTC. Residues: CASSRDRSNYGYTF.

Here the CDR3 reads CASSEGQGGLAFF. DNA for the CDR3: TGTGCCAGCAGTGAAGGTCAAGGGGGCTTGGCTTTCTTT. V usage is TRBV6-1 and J usage is TRBJ1-1, with 7 bases fitting TRBD1. The germline CDR1 and CDR2 sequences are MNHNS and SASEGT. Unmatched junction bases numbered 7, after V lost 1 base and J lost 11 bases. This CDR3 has 13 amino acids.

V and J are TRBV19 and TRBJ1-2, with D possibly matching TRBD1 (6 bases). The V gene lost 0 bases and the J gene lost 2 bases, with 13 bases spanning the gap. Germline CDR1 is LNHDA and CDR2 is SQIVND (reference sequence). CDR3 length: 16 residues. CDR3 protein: CASSIDSRGSNYGYTF. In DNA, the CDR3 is TGTGCCAGTAGTATAGACTCCAGGGGTTCCAACTATGGCTACACCTTC.

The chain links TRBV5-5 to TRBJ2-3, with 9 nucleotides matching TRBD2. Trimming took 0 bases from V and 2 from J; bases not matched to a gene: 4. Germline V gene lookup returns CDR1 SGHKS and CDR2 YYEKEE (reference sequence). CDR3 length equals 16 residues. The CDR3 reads CASSLGAGGVTDTQYF. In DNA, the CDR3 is TGTGCCAGCAGCTTGGGAGCGGGGGGTGTCACAGATACGCAGTATTTT.

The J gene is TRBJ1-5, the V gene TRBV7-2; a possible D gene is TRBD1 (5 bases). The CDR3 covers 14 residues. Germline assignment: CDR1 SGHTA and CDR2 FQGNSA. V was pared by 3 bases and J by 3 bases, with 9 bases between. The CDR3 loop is CASSLADNNQPQHF. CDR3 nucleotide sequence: TGTGCCAGCAGCTTGGCGGACAACAATCAGCCCCAGCATTTT.

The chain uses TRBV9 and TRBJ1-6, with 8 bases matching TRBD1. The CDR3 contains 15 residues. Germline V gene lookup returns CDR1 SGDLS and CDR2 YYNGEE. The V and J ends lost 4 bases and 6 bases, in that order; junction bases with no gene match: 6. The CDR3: CASSPLDRGNSPLHF. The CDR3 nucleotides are TGTGCCAGCAGCCCCCTCGACAGGGGTAATTCACCCCTCCACTTT.

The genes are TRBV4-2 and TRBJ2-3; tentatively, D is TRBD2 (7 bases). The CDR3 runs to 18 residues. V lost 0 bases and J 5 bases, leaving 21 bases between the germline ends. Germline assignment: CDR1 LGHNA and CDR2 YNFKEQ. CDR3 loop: CASSQDRGRGASGDTQYF. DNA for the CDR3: TGTGCCAGCAGCCAAGATCGAGGTCGGGGGGCCTCGGGAGATACGCAGTATTTT.

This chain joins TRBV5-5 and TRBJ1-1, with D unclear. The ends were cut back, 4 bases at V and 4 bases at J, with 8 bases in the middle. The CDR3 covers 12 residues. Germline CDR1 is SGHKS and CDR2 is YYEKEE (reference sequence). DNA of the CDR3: TGTGCCAGCAGCCGAGGTGGCACTGAAGCTTTCTTT. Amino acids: CASSRGGTEAFF. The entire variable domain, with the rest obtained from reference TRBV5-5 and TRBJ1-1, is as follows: DAGVTQSPTHLIKTRGQQVTLRCSPISGHKSVSWYQQVLGQGPQFIFQYYEKEERGRGNFPDRFSARQFPNYSSELNVNALLLGDSALYLCASSRGGTEAFFGQGTRLTVV.

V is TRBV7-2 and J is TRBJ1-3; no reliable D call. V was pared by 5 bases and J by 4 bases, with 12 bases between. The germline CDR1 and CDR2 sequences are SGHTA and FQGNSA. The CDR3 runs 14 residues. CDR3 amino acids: CASSLSRRGNTIYF. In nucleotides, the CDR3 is TGTGCCAGCAGCCTAAGTCGGAGAGGAAACACCATATATTTT.

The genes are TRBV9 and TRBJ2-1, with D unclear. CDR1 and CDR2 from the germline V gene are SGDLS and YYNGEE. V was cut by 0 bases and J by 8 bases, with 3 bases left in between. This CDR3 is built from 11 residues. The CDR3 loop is CASSVADEQFF. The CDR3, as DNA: TGTGCCAGCAGCGTAGCGGATGAGCAGTTCTTC.

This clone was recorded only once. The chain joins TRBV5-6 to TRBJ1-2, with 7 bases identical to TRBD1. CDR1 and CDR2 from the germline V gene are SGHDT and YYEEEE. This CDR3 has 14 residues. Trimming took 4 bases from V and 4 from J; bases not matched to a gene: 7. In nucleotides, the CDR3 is TGTGCCAGCAGCCTGACAGGGAGATTCTATGGCTACACCTTC. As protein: CASSLTGRFYGYTF.